The TCR beta chain described here comes from a study of cytomegalovirus exposure and HLA in healthy donors. This CDR3 region has 14 residues. The trim removed 0 bases at V and 4 bases at J, leaving 2 bases unmatched. Germline lookup yields CDR1 SGDLS and CDR2 YYNGEE. The protocol was immunoSEQ multiplex PCR, while the TCRdb copy is restricted to in-frame clones and leaves out a portion. The repertoire has tens of thousands of clones, 70% to 90% of them found once; the top ten carry 3% to 4%. Donors were drawn from the roughly 120-subject validation cohort, separate from the approximately 640-subject first cohort.

The clonotype was recovered from a woman younger than 30 in good health and CMV-seropositive. The genes are TRBV9 and TRBJ2-3; 7 nucleotides match TRBD1. Material for sequencing was PBMCs. The DNA of the CDR3 is TGTGCCAGCAGCGTAGCAGGGGGAGCAGATACGCAGTATTTT. This codes for CASSVAGGADTQYF. Variable domain in full (rest from reference TRBV9 and TRBJ2-3): DSGVTQTPKHLITATGQRVTLRCSPRSGDLSVYWYQQSLDQGLQFLIQYYNGEERAKGNILERFSAQQFPDLHSELNLSSLELGDSALYFCASSVAGGADTQYFGPGTRLTVL.